The 19 T cell receptor beta chains presented below share a single source sample, sequenced in a study of blood T cell repertoires in COVID-19. Clones were read by immunoSEQ multiplex PCR, and TCRdb kept only the in-frame ones, dropping some. The sample shows roughly 410,000 clones, about 89% of them seen only once. The sequencing input was peripheral blood. The receptors originated from a woman aged 40 to 49 with COVID-19, enrolled during active disease.

The J gene is TRBJ2-7, the V gene TRBV12-3 or TRBV12-4, with a tentative D call TRBD1 (7 bases). The CDR3 has 11 amino acids. The V end lost 8 bases, the J end lost 4 bases, and 9 bases lay between the germline ends. The CDR3 coding sequence is TGTGCCAGCGCAGGGGGGTACGAGCAGTACTTC. This translates into CASAGGYEQYF.

This clone is a singleton in its sample. The V and J genes are TRBV7-6 and TRBJ2-6; 11 nucleotides match TRBD1. V shed 5 bases and J 0 bases; nucleotides not matched to a gene: 18. This CDR3 is built from 22 residues. The germline V gene encodes CDR1 SGHVS and CDR2 FNYEAQ. Here the CDR3 DNA reads TGTGCCAGCAGCCCAATAGATTGGGATCCGGGACAGGGGGGCTCTGGGGCCAACGTCCTGACTTTC. As protein: CASSPIDWDPGQGGSGANVLTF.

This clone appeared a single time. The rearrangement joins TRBV25-1 to TRBJ2-2, with D possibly being TRBD2 (6 bases). V was clipped by 0 bases and J by 1 base, with 12 bases between them. This CDR3 spans 17 amino acids. Germline values: CDR1 MGHDK, CDR2 SYGVNS. CDR3 loop: CASSEYILAGNTGELFF. CDR3 bases: TGTGCCAGCAGTGAATATATACTAGCCGGGAACACCGGGGAGCTGTTTTTT.

The V gene is TRBV27, the J gene TRBJ2-2, with 9 bases identical to TRBD2. Per germline, CDR1 MNHEY and CDR2 SMNVEV (reference sequence). V shed 1 base, J shed 7 bases, and the junction held 4 bases outside the gene matches. The CDR3 has 15 residues. The DNA of the CDR3 is TGTGCCAGCAGTTTATTAGCGGGAGCGAGCGGGGAGCTGTTTTTT. Protein: CASSLLAGASGELFF.

The chain is built from TRBV7-2 and TRBJ2-1; no clear D. V gave up 3 bases and J gave up 2 bases, with 5 bases separating them. The CDR3 is made up of 13 amino acids. Germline-derived CDR1 and CDR2 are SGHTA and FQGNSA. Written as DNA, the CDR3 is TGTGCCAGCAGCTTGAGTCCCTACAATGAGCAGTTCTTC. Amino acids: CASSLSPYNEQFF.

The chain recombines TRBV5-1 with TRBJ1-4, with a weak D call TRBD1 (5 bases). Deletions cut 4 bases from V and 0 bases from J, with 13 bases between. Germline CDR1 SGHRS, CDR2 YFSETQ. The CDR3 spans 16 residues. The DNA for the CDR3 is TGCGCCAGCAGCCCCGGAGGGGCAGCAACTAATGAAAAACTGTTTTTT. Protein: CASSPGGAATNEKLFF. Looking up the rest from reference TRBV5-1 and TRBJ1-4 gives the full variable domain: KAGVTQTPRYLIKTRGQQVTLSCSPISGHRSVSWYQQTPGQGLQFLFEYFSETQRNKGNFPGRFSGRQFSNSRSEMNVSTLELGDSALYLCASSPGGAATNEKLFFGSGTQLSVL.

The rearrangement links TRBV4-3 to TRBJ1-4, with 10 bases identical to TRBD1. The CDR3 contains 16 residues. Germline assignment: CDR1 LGHNA and CDR2 YSLEER. V lost 0 bases, J lost 3 bases, and 1 base stayed unmatched. This CDR3 is CASSQDGTGANEKLFF. CDR3 coding DNA: TGCGCCAGCAGCCAAGATGGGACAGGGGCTAATGAAAAACTGTTTTTT.

Note on this clone: The sample holds other DNA sequences that translate to the same CDR3. The chain joins TRBV19 to TRBJ1-2, with D maybe TRBD1 (5 bases). CDR3 length equals 14 residues. Trimming removed 3 bases from V and 8 bases from J, with 16 bases in between. Germline V gene lookup returns CDR1 LNHDA and CDR2 SQIVND (reference sequence). The CDR3 nucleotides read TGTGCCAGTAGTATGGCCCGGGACTCGGGGGGCTACACCTTC. Translating gives CASSMARDSGGYTF.

The chain is built from TRBV28 and TRBJ1-5; TRBD1 might be the D (5 bases). This CDR3 region has 14 residues. CDR1 MDHEN and CDR2 SYDVKM come from the germline V gene. V lost 8 bases and J lost 5, with 16 bases in between. The CDR3 reads CASGLGGVYQPQHF. CDR3 DNA sequence: TGTGCCAGCGGGCTTGGGGGGGTTTATCAGCCCCAGCATTTT.

The rearrangement uses TRBV28 and TRBJ2-7, with 11 bases matching TRBD2. From germline, CDR1 is MDHEN and CDR2 SYDVKM. Trimming at V came to 5 bases and at J to 9 bases, leaving 12 bases not matched to a gene. The CDR3 contains 15 residues. DNA for the CDR3: TGTGCCAGCAGTATCCTAGCGGGGGGCACACAGGGGCAGTACTTC. Protein sequence: CASSILAGGTQGQYF.

The rearrangement joins TRBV3-1 (or the pseudogene TRBV3-2) to TRBJ2-2; D might be TRBD1 (6 bases). Trimming took 9 bases from V and 4 from J, leaving 15 bases between them. Per germline, CDR1 LGHDT and CDR2 YNNKEL (reference sequence). CDR3 length: 14 amino acids. The CDR3 protein is CASGIKGGTGELFF. The DNA for the CDR3 is TGTGCCAGTGGGATTAAAGGGGGCACCGGGGAGCTGTTTTTT.

V gene TRBV6-4 combines with J gene TRBJ2-2, with D hard to call. This CDR3 has 13 residues. Per the germline V gene, CDR1 is MRHNA and CDR2 is SNTAGT. Trimming took 4 bases from V and 0 from J, leaving 3 bases between them. In DNA form, the CDR3 reads TGTGCCAGCAGTGCATCGAACACCGGGGAGCTGTTTTTT. It yields the protein CASSASNTGELFF.

The V gene is TRBV2, the J gene TRBJ2-5; weak D call: TRBD2 (7 bases). V was trimmed by 3 bases and J by 5 bases, leaving 13 bases between them. This CDR3 spans 14 amino acids. Per the germline V gene, CDR1 is SNHLY and CDR2 is FYNNEI. The CDR3 DNA follows: TGTGCCAGCAGTGATGTAGGGAGGGGGGAGACCCAGTACTTC. It translates to CASSDVGRGETQYF.

The V gene is TRBV28, the J gene TRBJ1-3; D remains unclear. V gave up 5 bases and J gave up 5 bases, with 19 bases separating them. CDR3 length: 16 residues. The germline gives CDR1 MDHEN, CDR2 SYDVKM. Here the CDR3 DNA reads TGTGCCAGCAGTCCCTCCCCTCGGGGTTGGAGAAACACCATATATTTT. Its protein product is CASSPSPRGWRNTIYF. Full variable domain (remainder filled in from reference TRBV28 and TRBJ1-3): DVKVTQSSRYLVKRTGEKVFLECVQDMDHENMFWYRQDPGLGLRLIYFSYDVKMKEKGDIPEGYSVSREKKERFSLILESASTNQTSMYLCASSPSPRGWRNTIYFGEGSWLTVV.

The V gene is TRBV7-6, the J gene TRBJ1-1; 8 positions agree with TRBD1. This CDR3 contains 18 residues. From germline, CDR1 is SGHVS and CDR2 FNYEAQ. V shed 0 bases, J shed 0 bases, and the junction held 9 bases outside the gene matches. CDR3 DNA sequence: TGTGCCAGCAGCTTAGCGTTGCAGGGGGCGGGAATGAACACTGAAGCTTTCTTT. The encoded protein is CASSLALQGAGMNTEAFF.

The chain combines TRBV28 with TRBJ2-3, with TRBD2 identical over 9 bases. J was trimmed by 6 bases and V by 6 bases; bases with no gene match: 16. The CDR3 covers 17 residues. CDR1 and CDR2 (germline): MDHEN, SYDVKM. The CDR3 is CASSHHPGGRGADTQYF. The CDR3 DNA follows: TGTGCCAGCAGCCACCACCCAGGCGGGAGGGGAGCGGATACGCAGTATTTT.

The rearrangement joins TRBV18 to TRBJ1-4, with 9 bases matching TRBD1. The J segment lost 8 bases and the V segment lost 1 base, leaving 5 bases of the junction unmatched. Germline V gene lookup returns CDR1 KGHSH and CDR2 LQKENI. This CDR3 comprises 15 residues. This chain's CDR3 is CASSPRQGVQEKLFF. Here the CDR3 DNA reads TGTGCCAGCTCACCACGACAGGGGGTACAGGAAAAACTGTTTTTT. Full variable domain (remainder filled in from reference TRBV18 and TRBJ1-4): NAGVMQNPRHLVRRRGQEARLRCSPMKGHSHVYWYRQLPEEGLKFMVYLQKENIIDESGMPKERFSAEFPKEGPSILRIQQVVRGDSAAYFCASSPRQGVQEKLFFGSGTQLSVL.

This sequence joins TRBV18 and TRBJ2-5; TRBD2 might be the D (6 bases). Germline values: CDR1 KGHSH, CDR2 LQKENI. V shed 3 bases and J shed 4 bases, with 12 bases lying between them. The CDR3 loop spans 14 amino acids. CDR3 sequence: CASSPDWGVETQYF. The CDR3, as DNA: TGTGCCAGCTCACCCGATTGGGGGGTAGAGACCCAGTACTTC.

The genes are TRBV3-1 (or the pseudogene TRBV3-2) and TRBJ1-2; 7 bases align to TRBD1. CDR1 LGHDT and CDR2 YNNKEL come from the germline V gene (reference sequence). Trimming took 2 bases from V and 4 from J; bases not matched to a gene: 10. This CDR3 spans 16 amino acids. This CDR3 reads CASSQSATGTAYGYTF. The DNA of the CDR3 is TGTGCCAGCAGCCAATCCGCCACCGGGACAGCCTATGGCTACACCTTC.